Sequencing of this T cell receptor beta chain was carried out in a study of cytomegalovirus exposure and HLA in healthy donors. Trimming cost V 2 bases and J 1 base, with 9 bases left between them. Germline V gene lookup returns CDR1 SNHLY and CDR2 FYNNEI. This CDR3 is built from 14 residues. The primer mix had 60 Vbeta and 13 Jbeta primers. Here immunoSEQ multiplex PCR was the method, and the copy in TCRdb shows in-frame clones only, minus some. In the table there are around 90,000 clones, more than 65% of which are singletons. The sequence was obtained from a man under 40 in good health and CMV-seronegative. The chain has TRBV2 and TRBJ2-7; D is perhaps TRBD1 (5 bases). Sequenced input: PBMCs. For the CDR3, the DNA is TGTGCCAGCAGTGAAACAGGTTATTCCTACGAGCAGTACTTC. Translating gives CASSETGYSYEQYF.